The T cell receptor (beta chain) described here comes from a study of blood T cell repertoires in COVID-19. Across the whole study: The United States, Italy and Spain supplied acute and convalescent COVID-19 samples.

Authors' methods: From reference gene primer amplification, estimates of nucleated cell counts were derived. Data came from immunoSEQ multiplex PCR; TCRdb stores just in-frame clones and leaves some out. V and J calls and clone size come straight from that table; D and trimming were deduced from the DNA. This table has a few hundred thousand clones, 75% to 90% appearing once. Those enrolled, adults aged about 18 to 95 years, came from about two dozen US areas. Two negative PCRs, clearance, or symptom resolution were required of recovered Cohort 3 donors. Source material: PBMCs or T cells enriched from blood (not recorded which). The TCR originated in a young man who had recovered from COVID-19.

DNA of the CDR3: TGTGCCAGCAACGAGGGACAGGGGGGATTAGAGACCCAGTACTTC. Amino acid sequence: CASNEGQGGLETQYF. The chain combines TRBV28 with TRBJ2-5; TRBD1 aligns across 11 bases. The CDR3 is 15 amino acids. Germline V CDR1 and CDR2: MDHEN, SYDVKM. Unmatched junction bases numbered 8, after V lost 7 bases and J lost 4 bases.